The next 14 T cell receptor beta chains were all read from a single sample in a study of T cells in Graves' hyperthyroidism and ophthalmopathy. From RNA transcripts, TCR beta CDR3 regions were amplified. RT-PCR in the first round (using the HTBI primer set) targeted the TCR CDR3. TCRdb reprocessed the multiplex PCR reads with MiXCR, giving one entry per CDR3 protein. The table has 450,000 to 650,000 distinct CDR3 sequences, less than 25% seen once. The source material was blood. The receptors derive from a man younger than 35 with Graves' hyperthyroidism.

The CDR3 is CSVGLAGAETQYF. The CDR3 DNA is TGCAGCGTTGGATTAGCGGGAGCAGAGACCCAGTACTTC. The rearrangement uses TRBV29-1 and TRBJ2-5, with 9 bases lining up with TRBD2. The CDR3 extends over 13 amino acids. Germline loops: CDR1 SQVTM, CDR2 ANQGSEA. V gave up 4 bases and J gave up 4 bases; unmatched junction bases: 4.

This chain links TRBV6-1 with TRBJ1-1, with D possibly matching TRBD1 (5 bases). Germline lookup yields CDR1 MNHNS and CDR2 SASEGT. V lost 7 bases and J lost 5, with 14 bases in between. The CDR3 loop spans 13 amino acids. In DNA form, the CDR3 reads TGTGCCAGCATTCGGATCAGGGCGACTGAAGCTTTCTTT. Its protein product is CASIRIRATEAFF.

This clonotype came up many times. The chain is built from TRBV7-9 and TRBJ2-7; D gene ambiguous. CDR1 and CDR2 from the germline V gene are SEHNR and FQNEAQ (reference sequence). CDR3 length: 13 amino acids. V shed 3 bases and J shed 2 bases, with 8 bases lying between them. CDR3 amino acids: CASSLASTYEQYF. CDR3 coding DNA: TGTGCCAGCAGCTTGGCCAGTACCTACGAGCAGTACTTC.

This clonotype was seen only a few times. The gene calls are TRBV5-1 and TRBJ1-2, with a tentative D call TRBD1 (5 bases). CDR1 SGHRS and CDR2 YFSETQ come from the germline V gene. The V end was cut by 5 bases, the J end by 5 bases, with 13 bases between. CDR3 size: 13 residues. CDR3 nucleotides: TGCGCCAGCAGACAGGTTCCTGAATATGGCTACACCTTC. Amino acid sequence: CASRQVPEYGYTF.

CDR3 DNA sequence: TGTGCCAGTAATTCGGGGTTGGGGAACACTGAAGCTTTCTTT. Protein product: CASNSGLGNTEAFF. The V call is TRBV19, the J call TRBJ1-1; D is unclear. This CDR3 is 14 amino acids long. Germline V CDR1 and CDR2: LNHDA, SQIVND (reference sequence). Trimming took 7 bases from V and 1 from J, leaving 13 bases between them.

Concerning this clonotype: Because it lacks the conserved phenylalanine or tryptophan at the end, this CDR3 is likely a read error. The chain carries TRBV28 and TRBJ1-5; D is perhaps TRBD1 (6 bases). Germline lookup yields CDR1 MDHEN and CDR2 SYDVKM. V was shortened by 4 bases and J by 4 bases, with 14 bases between the two germline ends. CDR3 length: 15 residues. The CDR3 nucleotides read TGTGCCAGCAGTTCCTTAGGACAGCCTAATCAGCCCCAGCATGTG. It specifies CASSSLGQPNQPQHV.

This clonotype was seen repeatedly, ten times or more. The V call is TRBV28, the J call TRBJ1-2; no clear D gene. Germline V gene data show CDR1 as MDHEN and CDR2 as SYDVKM. Trimming shortened V by 5 bases and J by 2 bases, and 15 bases separated the two germline ends. The CDR3 has 15 residues. CDR3 coding DNA: TGTGCCAGCAGTCCGGCCGTCCTATTGAACTATGGCTACACCTTC. As protein: CASSPAVLLNYGYTF.

This clonotype was observed at least ten times. This sequence may be a read error, since a much larger clone differs from it by one base. The rearrangement links TRBV12-3 or TRBV12-4 to TRBJ1-1; D is unclear. The CDR3 totals 12 residues. CDR3 sequence (DNA): TGTGCCAGCAGTTTGTGGGTGGCTGAAGCTTGCTTT. It codes for CASSLWVAEACF.

The sample holds many counts of this clonotype. This chain uses TRBV7-8 with TRBJ1-2; D gene unclear. The CDR3 has 14 amino acids. Between the trimmed V and J ends, which lost 4 bases and 6 bases, there was a span of 15 bases. CDR1 is SGHVS, CDR2 FQNEAQ, per germline. The CDR3 DNA reads as TGTGCCAGCAGCTCCAGTATCGGTCTGAATGGCTACACCTTC. As protein: CASSSSIGLNGYTF.

This clonotype showed up many times. The chain employs TRBV6-5 and TRBJ1-1; 8 bases align to TRBD1. There are 14 residues in the CDR3. Germline lookup yields CDR1 MNHEY and CDR2 SVGAGI. The trim removed 5 bases at V and 4 bases at J, leaving 6 bases unmatched. The CDR3 protein is CASSNYRGFTEAFF. CDR3 nucleotide sequence: TGTGCCAGCAGTAATTACAGGGGGTTCACTGAAGCTTTCTTT.

The chain combines TRBV27 with TRBJ2-6; TRBD1 matches at 7 bases. CDR1 and CDR2 (germline): MNHEY, SMNVEV (reference sequence). This CDR3 has 16 residues. The trim removed 5 bases at V and 2 bases at J, leaving 6 bases unmatched. For the CDR3, the DNA is TGTGCCAGCAGTAAACTGACAGGGACTGGGGCCAACGTCCTGACTTTC. Translating it yields CASSKLTGTGANVLTF.

This clonotype was found many times. CDR3 bases: TGTGCCTGGAAACAGGTAAACACTGAAGCTTTCTTT. This codes for CAWKQVNTEAFF. The chain uses TRBV30 and TRBJ1-1; possible D gene TRBD1, 5 bases. Trimming removed 4 bases at V and 2 bases at J, with 8 bases between. The CDR3 consists of 12 residues. Germline V gene lookup returns CDR1 GTSNPN and CDR2 SVGIG (reference sequence).

The sample holds a few counts of this clonotype. The rearrangement uses TRBV30 and TRBJ1-1; D unclear. Germline CDR1 GTSNPN, CDR2 SVGIG (reference sequence). Deletions cut 4 bases from V and 6 bases from J, with 12 bases between. This CDR3 is built from 12 residues. The CDR3 DNA follows: TGTGCCTGGAACCCTGGGAGGTCTGAAGCTTTCTTT. Its protein is CAWNPGRSEAFF.

This clonotype was seen at least ten times. The V gene is TRBV28, the J gene TRBJ2-7; D is possibly TRBD2 (5 bases). Deletions cut 5 bases from V and 2 bases from J, with 13 bases between. CDR3 size: 14 residues. Germline V lookup: CDR1 MDHEN, CDR2 SYDVKM. The CDR3 spells CASSEALGPYEQYF. The CDR3, as DNA: TGTGCCAGCAGTGAAGCACTAGGACCCTACGAGCAGTACTTC.